The 28 T cell receptor beta chains given below trace back to one sample, sequenced in a study of cytomegalovirus exposure and HLA in healthy donors. 60 Vbeta and 13 Jbeta primers were used in PCR. Assay: immunoSEQ multiplex PCR; the TCRdb copy retains only in-frame clones and omits some. The repertoire holds more than 85,000 clones, with 60% to 85% as singletons. Sequencing used PBMCs. All receptors come from a woman aged 40 to 50 in good health and CMV-seropositive.

The chain combines TRBV20-1 with TRBJ2-7, with D tentatively TRBD1 (6 bases). The CDR3 has 10 residues. V was trimmed by 4 bases and J by 8 bases, leaving 9 bases between them. The germline CDR1 and CDR2 sequences are DFQATT and SNEGSKA (reference sequence). CDR3 sequence: CSATGDQQYF. CDR3 nucleotides: TGCAGTGCTACAGGGGACCAGCAGTACTTC.

J is TRBJ1-4 and V is TRBV27; 12 bases align to TRBD1. The CDR3 has 13 residues. CDR1 MNHEY and CDR2 SMNVEV come from the germline V gene (reference sequence). After removal of 8 bases from V and 7 bases from J, the junction contained 2 bases not matched to a gene. For the CDR3, the DNA is TGTGCCAGCGGGGACAGGGGGCTTGAAAAACTGTTTTTT. Its translation: CASGDRGLEKLFF.

This clone appeared once. The chain links TRBV7-9 to TRBJ1-2; D not resolved. The CDR3 spans 14 residues. Germline values: CDR1 SEHNR, CDR2 FQNEAQ (reference sequence). V shed 3 bases and J shed 3 bases, with 11 bases lying between them. The CDR3 sequence: CASSFTDSYYGYTF. CDR3 coding DNA: TGTGCCAGCAGCTTTACGGACTCCTACTATGGCTACACCTTC.

The rearrangement joins TRBV7-2 to TRBJ1-2; 9 positions agree with TRBD1. V was clipped by 4 bases and J by 8 bases; unmatched bases: 8. CDR3 length: 14 residues. Germline V gives CDR1 SGHTA, CDR2 FQGNSA. Here the CDR3 DNA reads TGTGCCAGCAGCTCGGGGACAGGGAGTGGGGGCTACACCTTC. This sequence encodes CASSSGTGSGGYTF.

The rearrangement uses TRBV6-6 and TRBJ1-6, with D uncertain. The CDR3 is 15 amino acids. V was cut by 6 bases and J by 0 bases, with 9 bases left in between. Germline V CDR1 and CDR2: MNHNY, SVGAGI (reference sequence). CDR3 protein: CASRPESSYNSPLHF. CDR3 coding DNA: TGTGCCAGCAGGCCCGAGAGCTCCTATAATTCACCCCTCCACTTT.

V usage is TRBV28 and J usage is TRBJ2-1, with 10 positions matching TRBD2. This CDR3 region has 16 residues. J lost 5 bases, V lost 5 bases, and 9 bases had no gene match. CDR1 and CDR2 from the germline V gene are MDHEN and SYDVKM. The CDR3 reads CASSLVAGGPNNEQFF. The DNA for the CDR3 is TGTGCCAGCAGTCTTGTAGCGGGAGGACCCAACAATGAGCAGTTCTTC.

The J gene is TRBJ2-7, the V gene TRBV14, with TRBD1 identical over 10 bases. CDR1 and CDR2 (germline): SGHDN, FVKESK. CDR3 length: 15 amino acids. The V segment lost 6 bases and the J segment 1 base; nucleotides outside the gene matches: 6. The DNA for the CDR3 is TGTGCCAGCAGTGACGGACAGGGGGGGTCCTACGAGCAGTACTTC. This gives the protein CASSDGQGGSYEQYF.

This clone has just one count. The rearrangement uses TRBV27 and TRBJ1-5; a weak D match, TRBD1 (6 bases). From germline, CDR1 is MNHEY and CDR2 SMNVEV (reference sequence). CDR3 length: 15 residues. Trimming cost V 4 bases and J 6 bases, with 16 bases left between them. The CDR3 DNA sequence: TGTGCCAGCAGTTGGAGTCTCAGGGGCGGTCAGCCCCAGCATTTT. Translating gives CASSWSLRGGQPQHF.

The chain employs TRBV11-2 and TRBJ2-7; D remains unclear. Trimming cost V 4 bases and J 2 bases, with 15 bases left between them. CDR1 and CDR2 from the germline V gene are SGHAT and FQNNGV. CDR3 length: 15 residues. CDR3 protein: CASSSPRLKTYEQYF. The DNA of the CDR3 is TGTGCCAGCAGCTCCCCAAGACTTAAAACCTACGAGCAGTACTTC. Combining the CDR3 with reference TRBV11-2 and TRBJ2-7 gives the whole variable domain EAGVAQSPRYKIIEKRQSVAFWCNPISGHATLYWYQQILGQGPKLLIQFQNNGVVDDSQLPKDRFSAERLKGVDSTLKIQPAKLEDSAVYLCASSSPRLKTYEQYFGPGTRLTVT.

This chain links TRBV28 with TRBJ2-6, with TRBD1 identical over 9 bases. Trimming at V came to 5 bases and at J to 2 bases, leaving 10 bases not matched to a gene. CDR3 size: 18 residues. Germline CDR1 MDHEN, CDR2 SYDVKM. CDR3 in DNA: TGTGCCAGCAGTACGCGGGACAGGGTTTATACTGGGGCCAACGTCCTGACTTTC. Translated: CASSTRDRVYTGANVLTF. The variable domain in full, completed from reference TRBV28 and TRBJ2-6, reads DVKVTQSSRYLVKRTGEKVFLECVQDMDHENMFWYRQDPGLGLRLIYFSYDVKMKEKGDIPEGYSVSREKKERFSLILESASTNQTSMYLCASSTRDRVYTGANVLTFGAGSRLTVL.

The rearrangement joins TRBV14 to TRBJ2-7, with 9 bases identical to TRBD2. The CDR3 is 13 residues long. Germline CDR1 is SGHDN and CDR2 is FVKESK. Germline trimming cut 7 bases from V and 3 bases from J; bases unmatched to any gene: 4. The CDR3 sequence: CASKAGGNYEQYF. The CDR3 region has the DNA TGTGCCAGCAAGGCGGGAGGGAACTACGAGCAGTACTTC.

The chain recombines TRBV6-1 with TRBJ1-1; D gene uncertain. The V end was cut by 2 bases, the J end by 5 bases, with 9 bases between. Germline loops: CDR1 MNHNS, CDR2 SASEGT. The CDR3 runs to 13 residues. The CDR3 loop is CASSERRGTEAFF. For the CDR3, the DNA is TGTGCCAGCAGTGAAAGGCGAGGAACTGAAGCTTTCTTT.

V usage is TRBV5-1 and J usage is TRBJ2-5; 7 nucleotides line up with TRBD2. With the DNA end fitting TRBJ2-7 better, the J assignment may be wrong. Germline-derived CDR1 and CDR2 are SGHRS and YFSETQ. The CDR3 has 15 residues. CDR3 in amino acids: CASSPRTGGGYEQYF. The CDR3 DNA is TGCGCCAGCAGCCCCAGAACGGGGGGAGGTTACGAGCAGTACTTC.

V usage is TRBV6-5 and J usage is TRBJ2-3; no definite D call. The germline V gene encodes CDR1 MNHEY and CDR2 SVGAGI. This CDR3 comprises 13 residues. V was cut by 6 bases and J by 5 bases, with 12 bases left in between. The DNA for the CDR3 is TGTGCCAGCAGCCAAAGCAAGAAAGATACGCAGTATTTT. Its translation: CASSQSKKDTQYF.

V is TRBV6-5 and J is TRBJ2-3; no clear D. Germline V lookup: CDR1 MNHEY, CDR2 SVGAGI. The germline V and J ends were trimmed by 2 bases and 2 bases, with 14 bases remaining between them. CDR3 length: 16 amino acids. The DNA of the CDR3 is TGTGCCAGCAGTTACAAAAGCGTACGAATCACAGATACGCAGTATTTT. Translation: CASSYKSVRITDTQYF.

The chain combines TRBV4-3 with TRBJ1-6; TRBD1 aligns across 9 bases. Germline V gene data show CDR1 as LGHNA and CDR2 as YSLEER. Unmatched junction bases numbered 12, after V lost 2 bases and J lost 4 bases. This CDR3 spans 19 amino acids. The CDR3 protein is CASSQFSSGQGIYNSPLHF. The CDR3 region has the DNA TGCGCCAGCAGCCAATTTTCGTCTGGACAGGGGATTTATAATTCACCCCTCCACTTT.

This clone was seen only a few times. The rearrangement links TRBV19 to TRBJ2-3; possible D gene TRBD2, 5 bases. Germline V gene sequence: CDR1 LNHDA, CDR2 SQIVND (reference sequence). The CDR3 has 14 residues. V lost 8 bases to trimming and J lost 8 bases, with 20 bases between them. The CDR3, as DNA: TGTGCCAGTGCCACCGAATCGGGAACCGGTACGCAGTATTTT. Amino acids: CASATESGTGTQYF.

This chain links TRBV27 with TRBJ2-1, with 14 bases that match TRBD2. The CDR3 consists of 19 residues. Looked up from germline, CDR1 is MNHEY and CDR2 is SMNVEV (reference sequence). V lost 7 bases and J lost 1; bases outside the gene matches: 12. The CDR3 region has the DNA TGTGCCAGCACCCACGACGGGACTAGCGGGAGTTTTTCCTACAATGAGCAGTTCTTC. Encoded protein: CASTHDGTSGSFSYNEQFF.

This chain joins TRBV28 and TRBJ2-1; TRBD2 aligns across 15 bases. V trimming: 6 bases; J trimming: 8 bases; junction bases outside the gene matches: 5. Germline loops: CDR1 MDHEN, CDR2 SYDVKM. The CDR3 consists of 15 residues. The chain's CDR3 is CASSWGLAGGYEQFF. CDR3 DNA: TGTGCCAGCAGCTGGGGACTAGCGGGGGGTTATGAGCAGTTCTTC.

The CDR3 here is CASRDGGWGQPQHF. In nucleotides, the CDR3 is TGTGCCAGCAGAGATGGGGGCTGGGGACAGCCCCAGCATTTT. The V gene is TRBV2, the J gene TRBJ1-5, with D possibly being TRBD1 (6 bases). Per the germline V gene, CDR1 is SNHLY and CDR2 is FYNNEI. The CDR3 has 14 residues. V shed 6 bases and J shed 7 bases, with 16 bases lying between them.

CDR3 amino acids: CASSHTGQGASGELFF. The CDR3 DNA reads as TGTGCCAGCAGCCATACGGGACAGGGGGCGTCCGGGGAGCTGTTTTTT. V is TRBV7-9 and J is TRBJ2-2; 12 bases match TRBD1. The V gene's germline CDR1 is SEHNR and CDR2 FQNEAQ (reference sequence). The CDR3 covers 16 residues. Losses at the gene ends were 5 bases for V and 6 bases for J; bases not matched to a gene: 7.

The chain joins TRBV27 to TRBJ2-3, with D maybe TRBD1 (6 bases). V lost 1 base to trimming and J lost 4 bases, with 9 bases between them. The CDR3 spans 14 residues. Germline CDR1 and CDR2: MNHEY and SMNVEV (reference sequence). DNA of the CDR3: TGTGCCAGCAGTTTATTGGGGGCCTCAGATACGCAGTATTTT. Translated, it gives CASSLLGASDTQYF.

This clone has a handful of counts. This chain connects TRBV5-1 to TRBJ2-7, with unresolved D. V gave up 2 bases and J gave up 0 bases, with 9 bases separating them. The germline V gene has CDR1 SGHRS and CDR2 YFSETQ. The length of the CDR3 is 14 residues. The CDR3 coding sequence is TGCGCCAGCAGCTTTGACTTATTCTCCTACGAGCAGTACTTC. Its translation: CASSFDLFSYEQYF.

The V and J genes are TRBV27 and TRBJ2-3; 8 bases map to TRBD2. This CDR3 has 15 residues. Germline CDR1 MNHEY, CDR2 SMNVEV (reference sequence). V lost 4 bases, J lost 7 bases, and 10 bases stayed unmatched. Here the CDR3 reads CASSSPGLEPHTQYF. DNA of the CDR3: TGTGCCAGCAGTTCGCCGGGACTAGAGCCGCATACGCAGTATTTT.

V is TRBV19 and J is TRBJ2-1; 14 nucleotides align to TRBD2. The CDR3 sequence is 18 residues long. Germline values: CDR1 LNHDA, CDR2 SQIVND (reference sequence). Trimming cost V 4 bases and J 1 base; bases outside gene matches: 6. CDR3 sequence reads: CASSRTSGGTWSYNEQFF. The CDR3 DNA reads as TGTGCCAGTAGTAGGACTAGCGGGGGGACCTGGTCCTACAATGAGCAGTTCTTC.

V and J are TRBV28 and TRBJ2-7; TRBD2 matches at 9 bases. The germline CDR1 and CDR2 sequences are MDHEN and SYDVKM. CDR3 length: 17 residues. The trim removed 3 bases at V and 0 bases at J, leaving 9 bases unmatched. The CDR3 DNA is TGTGCCAGCAGTTTTTGGCTAGCGGGGAGGAGCTCCTACGAGCAGTACTTC. This codes for CASSFWLAGRSSYEQYF. The full variable domain, in which reference TRBV28 and TRBJ2-7 provide the parts outside the CDR3, is DVKVTQSSRYLVKRTGEKVFLECVQDMDHENMFWYRQDPGLGLRLIYFSYDVKMKEKGDIPEGYSVSREKKERFSLILESASTNQTSMYLCASSFWLAGRSSYEQYFGPGTRLTVT.

The genes are TRBV6-6 and TRBJ1-5; TRBD1 is a possible D gene (6 bases). V was shortened by 9 bases and J by 4 bases, with 16 bases between the two germline ends. Germline-derived CDR1 and CDR2 are MNHNY and SVGAGI (reference sequence). This CDR3 spans 14 amino acids. CDR3: CASGIGTINQPQHF. DNA for the CDR3: TGTGCCAGTGGGATAGGGACAATTAATCAGCCCCAGCATTTT.

This clone was detected once. Its ends do not fully match the called genes, so a read error is possible. The chain recombines TRBV5-1 with TRBJ1-1; D is possibly TRBD1 (6 bases). Germline V gene sequence: CDR1 SGHRS, CDR2 YFSETQ. CDR3 length: 18 amino acids. This chain's CDR3 is CASSLGRLTLRDKGEAFF. The CDR3 nucleotides read TGCGCCAGCAGTTTGGGACGCCTTACTTTACGGGACAAGGGGGAAGCTTTCTTT.